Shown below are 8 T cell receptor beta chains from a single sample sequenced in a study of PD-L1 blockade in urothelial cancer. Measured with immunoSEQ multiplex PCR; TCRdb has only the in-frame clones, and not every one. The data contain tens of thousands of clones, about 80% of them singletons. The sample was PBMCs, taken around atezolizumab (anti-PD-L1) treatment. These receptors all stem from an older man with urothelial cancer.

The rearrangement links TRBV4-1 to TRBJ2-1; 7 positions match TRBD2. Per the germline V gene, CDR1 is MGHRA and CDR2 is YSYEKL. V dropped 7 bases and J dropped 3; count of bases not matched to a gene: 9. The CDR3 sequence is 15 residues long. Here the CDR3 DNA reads TGCGCCAGCACGTTCTCAGCGGGGAGCTACAATGAGCAGTTCTTC. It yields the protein CASTFSAGSYNEQFF.

The CDR3 DNA reads as TGTGCCAGCAATCGGGAGCCCGGGGCCTTCAATGAGCAGTTCTTC. Translating gives CASNREPGAFNEQFF. V gene TRBV2 combines with J gene TRBJ2-1; a weak D match, TRBD2 (6 bases). The CDR3 spans 15 residues. Germline V lookup: CDR1 SNHLY, CDR2 FYNNEI. Trimming took 7 bases from V and 6 from J, leaving 19 bases between them.

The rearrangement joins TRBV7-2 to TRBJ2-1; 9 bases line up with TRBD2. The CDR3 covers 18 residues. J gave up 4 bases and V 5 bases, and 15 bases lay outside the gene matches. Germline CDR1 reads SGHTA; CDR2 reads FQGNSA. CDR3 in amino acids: CASSRYAGASGVYNEQFF. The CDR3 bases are TGTGCCAGCAGCCGCTACGCGGGGGCTAGCGGGGTGTACAATGAGCAGTTCTTC.

For the CDR3, the DNA is TGTGCCAGCAGCCTAGGAGTTATCACCGGGGAGCTGTTTTTT. It is translated as CASSLGVITGELFF. This chain connects TRBV11-2 to TRBJ2-2; no reliable D call. The CDR3 sequence is 14 residues long. Germline assignment: CDR1 SGHAT and CDR2 FQNNGV. Trimming cost V 5 bases and J 4 bases, with 11 bases left between them.

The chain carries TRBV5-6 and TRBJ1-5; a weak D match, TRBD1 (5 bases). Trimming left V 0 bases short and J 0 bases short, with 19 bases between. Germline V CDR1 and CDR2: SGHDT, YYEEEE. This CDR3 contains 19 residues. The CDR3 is CASSLGSPGLASSNQPQHF. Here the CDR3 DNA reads TGTGCCAGCAGCTTGGGGAGTCCGGGACTGGCCTCTAGCAATCAGCCCCAGCATTTT.

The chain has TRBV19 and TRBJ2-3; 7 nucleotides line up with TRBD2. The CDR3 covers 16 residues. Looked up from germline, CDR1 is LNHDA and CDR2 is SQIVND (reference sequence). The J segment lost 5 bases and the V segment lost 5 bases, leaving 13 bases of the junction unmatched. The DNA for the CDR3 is TGTGCCAGTAGTTCCCTCCGCGGGAGTCGAGGAGATACGCAGTATTTT. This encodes CASSSLRGSRGDTQYF.

The CDR3: CASSISGMGLEQYF. The CDR3, as DNA: TGTGCCAGTAGTATATCCGGGATGGGCCTCGAGCAGTACTTC. V and J are TRBV19 and TRBJ2-7; TRBD2 is a possible D gene (5 bases). Germline V gives CDR1 LNHDA, CDR2 SQIVND (reference sequence). This CDR3 comprises 14 residues. Trimming stripped 2 bases from V and 6 bases from J, with 14 bases between.

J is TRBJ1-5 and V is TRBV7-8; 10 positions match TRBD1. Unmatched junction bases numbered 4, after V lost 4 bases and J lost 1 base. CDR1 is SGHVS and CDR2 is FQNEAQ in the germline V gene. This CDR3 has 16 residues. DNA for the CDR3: TGTGCCAGCAGCTCGGGACAGGGGATAAGCAATCAGCCCCAGCATTTT. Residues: CASSSGQGISNQPQHF.